This is a list of T cell receptor beta chains from one sample in a study of cytotoxic CD8 clonotypes in ibrutinib-treated CLL. The repertoire was sequenced with immunoSEQ multiplex PCR; TCRdb's copy has only in-frame clones and lacks some. The data contain hundreds of thousands of clones, approximately 67% of them singletons. The sequencing here drew on PBMCs, taken after 36 months of ibrutinib treatment. The receptor set was obtained from a human donor with chronic lymphocytic leukemia. Both conserved end residues are part of each CDR3. A D gene is named only where the DNA matches it firmly. Clone size is stated in some rows and not others, as once, few, many or a class when expanded.

clone size	V gene	J gene	D gene	CDR3 protein	CDR3 DNA
.	TRBV4-1	TRBJ2-7	TRBD1	CASSRHAGTGFYEQYF	TGCGCCAGCAGCAGACACGCCGGGACAGGGTTTTACGAGCAGTACTTC
.	TRBV4-1	TRBJ1-4	TRBD1	CASSQGTGGVEKLFF	TGCGCCAGCAGCCAAGGCACAGGGGGCGTTGAAAAACTGTTTTTT
.	TRBV6-6	TRBJ1-1	.	CASSYSGKGNTEAFF	TGTGCCAGCAGTTACTCCGGCAAGGGGAACACTGAAGCTTTCTTT
.	TRBV7-6	TRBJ2-7	.	CASSSNRETYEQYF	TGTGCCAGCAGCTCCAACAGGGAAACCTACGAGCAGTACTTC
.	TRBV6-6	TRBJ2-3	.	CASSYSLGKGDTQYF	TGTGCCAGCAGTTACTCCCTGGGTAAGGGAGATACGCAGTATTTT
.	TRBV11-2	TRBJ1-1	.	CASSLAYRDNTEAFF	TGTGCCAGCAGCTTAGCGTACCGGGACAACACTGAAGCTTTCTTT
.	TRBV4-2	TRBJ2-7	TRBD2	CASSQVTSGGVEQYF	TGTGCCAGCAGCCAAGTGACTAGCGGGGGGGTTGAGCAGTACTTC
.	TRBV6-5	TRBJ2-1	.	CASRLPGLAYNELFF	TGTGCCAGCAGACTTCCGGGACTCGCCTACAATGAGCTGTTCTTC
.	TRBV7-6	TRBJ2-1	.	CASSLEDSGLSYNEQFF	TGTGCCAGCAGCTTAGAGGATAGCGGACTCTCCTACAATGAGCAGTTCTTC
.	TRBV10-1	TRBJ2-3	.	CASNGRVTDTQYF	TGCGCCAGCAATGGCAGGGTCACAGATACGCAGTATTTT
.	TRBV4-1	TRBJ2-2	.	CASSQVGKAGELFF	TGCGCCAGCAGCCAAGTTGGTAAGGCCGGGGAGCTGTTTTTT
.	TRBV5-4	TRBJ2-7	.	CASTTDRRSYEQYF	TGTGCCAGCACCACCGACAGGAGGTCCTACGAGCAGTACTTC
.	TRBV6-5	TRBJ2-7	TRBD1	CASSELGQPYEQYF	TGTGCCAGCAGTGAACTGGGACAGCCCTACGAGCAGTACTTC
.	TRBV7-2	TRBJ2-1	TRBD2	CASSLGLAGINEQFF	TGTGCCAGCAGTTTAGGCCTAGCGGGAATCAATGAGCAGTTCTTC
many	TRBV7-3	TRBJ1-5	.	CASTGGDTVIYQPQHF	TGTGCCAGCACCGGGGGCGACACCGTCATATATCAGCCCCAGCATTTT
.	TRBV28	TRBJ2-1	TRBD2	CASSVLLAGGPNEQFF	TGTGCCAGCAGTGTCTTACTAGCGGGAGGGCCTAATGAGCAGTTCTTC
.	TRBV21-1	TRBJ1-5	.	CASSRETSGGNRGNQPQHF	TGTGCCAGCAGTCGAGAAACTTCAGGGGGCAATCGTGGCAATCAGCCCCAGCATTTT
few	TRBV7-2	TRBJ2-7	.	CASSFADSYEQYF	TGTGCCAGCAGCTTTGCCGATTCCTACGAGCAGTACTTC
.	TRBV2	TRBJ2-5	TRBD1	CASSEGPGGETQYF	TGTGCCAGCAGTGAAGGCCCAGGGGGCGAGACCCAGTACTTC
.	TRBV19	TRBJ2-7	TRBD2	CASSITGLAAYEQYF	TGTGCCAGTAGTATAACGGGACTAGCGGCCTACGAGCAGTACTTC
few	TRBV4-3	TRBJ2-7	.	CASSQDPVSYEQYF	TGCGCCAGCAGCCAAGATCCCGTCTCCTACGAGCAGTACTTC
.	TRBV13	TRBJ1-2	TRBD1	CASSAVLLGTGYYGYTF	TGTGCCAGCAGCGCCGTCCTCCTCGGGACAGGGTACTATGGCTACACCTTC
once	TRBV28	TRBJ1-5	.	CASRVDFAGGQPQHF	TGTGCCAGCAGGGTCGATTTTGCGGGCGGGCAGCCCCAGCATTTT
few	TRBV15	TRBJ2-7	.	CATSRSLSYEQYF	TGTGCCACCAGCAGAAGTCTCTCCTACGAGCAGTACTTC
.	TRBV10-3	TRBJ2-3	TRBD1	CAIKGQGRVTDTQYF	TGTGCCATCAAGGGACAGGGAAGGGTCACAGATACGCAGTATTTT
.	TRBV9	TRBJ1-5	.	CASSVDQGSNQPQHF	TGTGCCAGCAGCGTAGACCAGGGCAGCAATCAGCCCCAGCATTTT
few	TRBV7-9	TRBJ2-7	.	CASSRTESEQYF	TGTGCCAGCAGCCGGACAGAAAGCGAGCAGTACTTC
.	TRBV7-9	TRBJ2-3	.	CASSLAPSQGEYF	TGTGCCAGCAGCTTAGCTCCCTCGCAGGGCGAGTATTTT
.	TRBV4-3	TRBJ1-2	.	CASSQGVSDGPLMGYTF	TGCGCCAGCAGCCAAGGGGTCTCGGACGGGCCTCTCATGGGCTACACCTTC
.	TRBV28	TRBJ2-7	TRBD1	CASSSARDRVYYEQYF	TGTGCCAGCAGTTCCGCCCGGGACAGGGTATACTACGAGCAGTACTTC
.	TRBV27	TRBJ2-2	.	CASTLVWGTGELFF	TGTGCCAGCACGCTAGTGTGGGGTACCGGGGAGCTGTTTTTT
.	TRBV23-1	TRBJ2-7	.	CASSLPGGADAYEQYF	TGCGCCAGCAGCCTTCCCGGGGGCGCAGACGCCTACGAGCAGTACTTC
.	TRBV19	TRBJ2-7	.	CASSIFEGPSYEQYF	TGTGCCAGTAGTATTTTCGAGGGTCCCTCCTACGAGCAGTACTTC
.	TRBV25-1	TRBJ2-2	.	CASSEYASGGELFF	TGTGCCAGCAGTGAATACGCCTCCGGCGGGGAGCTGTTTTTT
.	TRBV18	TRBJ1-2	.	CASSPPVANYGYTF	TGTGCCAGCTCACCACCCGTAGCAAACTATGGCTACACCTTC
.	TRBV20-1	TRBJ1-2	.	CSAIGYTF	TGCAGTGCTATTGGCTACACCTTC
.	TRBV7-2	TRBJ2-1	.	CASSLWALPRSRSNEQFF	TGTGCCAGCAGCTTATGGGCTCTTCCCCGATCGCGTTCAAATGAGCAGTTCTTC
once	TRBV27	TRBJ2-5	.	CASRHTVQETQYF	TGTGCCAGCAGGCATACAGTTCAAGAGACCCAGTACTTC
.	TRBV5-6	TRBJ2-5	.	CASRKTGEETQYF	TGTGCCAGCAGAAAGACGGGAGAAGAGACCCAGTACTTC
.	TRBV5-4	TRBJ2-3	.	CASRGRINLSTDTQYF	TGTGCCAGCAGGGGGCGGATAAACCTAAGCACAGATACGCAGTATTTT
.	TRBV4-1	TRBJ2-3	.	CASSLDLGPTDTQYF	TGCGCCAGCAGCCTAGACCTGGGCCCCACAGATACGCAGTATTTT
.	TRBV4-3	TRBJ2-7	.	CASSQGTLATYEQYF	TGCGCCAGCAGCCAGGGGACCCTGGCGACCTACGAGCAGTACTTC